This T cell receptor beta chain was profiled in a study of spatial heterogeneity in lung cancer (dated by TCRdb to the late 2010s). Study-wide context: Beta-chain transcripts were consistently detected in greater numbers than alpha-chain transcripts, which likely reflected higher beta-chain transcript abundance. In the raw uncorrected reads, each unique combination of TCR and UMI appeared on average more than ten times. TCR alpha and beta repertoires were quantitatively compared across multiple tumor regions, matched nontumor lung and blood in non-small cell lung cancer. The study linked features of the TCR repertoire to counts of nonsynonymous mutations, which were determined by whole-exome sequencing of tumor tissue. Both alpha and beta chains were TCR-sequenced in approximately 200 tumor regions, 64 matched nontumor lung samples and approximately 50 PBMC samples obtained at surgery. A strong correlation was found between TCR transcript counts in tumor regions and a T cell transcriptional module score from matched bulk RNA-seq. What the study reported, not specific to this receptor: The tumor nonsynonymous mutation count correlated with the number of expanded intratumoral alpha and beta TCRs. TCR-seq coverage of tumor T cells was estimated to be only roughly 7% for alpha chains and approximately 12% for beta chains. Counts of ubiquitous and regional expanded TCRs were found to correlate with counts of ubiquitous and regional nonsynonymous mutations, respectively. Additional single-cell paired TCR alpha and beta sequencing was considered necessary to confirm, at a functional level, the hypothesis that regional TCRs recognize regional mutations.

Libraries were constructed by 5' RACE. Sequencing relied on a NextSeq 500. To allow correction of PCR and sequencing errors, the TCR library protocol tagged every TCR cDNA molecule with a unique molecular identifier. In the paper's pipeline: TCR identification, UMI-based error correction and CDR3 extraction were performed with Decombinator tools. Expanded TCRs were defined as those above a frequency of 2 per 1,000, corresponding to the top 1% of the tumor frequency distribution. Expanded tumor TCRs were classed as regional if statistically deemed absent (corrected P<0.05) from at least one tumor region, otherwise ubiquitous. Rényi diversity was computed with the R vegan package after subsampling each repertoire 100 times to 5,000 TCRs. CDR3 similarity networks were built from amino acid triplet string-kernel similarity, with CDR3s being connected when pairwise similarity was above 0.82. The public reads were reanalyzed by TCRdb: fastp trimming at Q25, MiXCR alignment, in-frame beta chains only. Every CDR3 protein is listed once, alongside the most common genes and DNA of its rows. Clone size and V and J calls follow TCRdb, not the original study. The sample contains some 97,000 distinct CDR3 sequences, roughly 4.5% of them found a single time. The ten top clones hold 21% of the sample.

The trim is 3 bases for V and 3 bases for J, with a gap of 7 bases between the germline ends. Reading the germline V gene gives CDR1 MGHRA and CDR2 YSYEKL. From cysteine to phenylalanine, the CDR3 is 13 amino acids long. The read is trimmed to its CDR3 DNA, 39 bases read in frame from base 1. The time point label, read with the paper, signifies: sample taken at primary tumor resection. Samples were obtained from around 72 patients with early-stage, untreated non-small cell lung cancer from the lung TRACERx cohort. TCR sequencing used whole RNA extracted from tumor and nontumor lung tissue, or from cryopreserved PBMC samples, without cell sorting. Only patients for whom sufficient RNA was available from at least two tumor regions were selected for TCR sequencing. Before being selected, tumor and adjacent nontumor lung specimens were reviewed by a lung pathologist. This clonotype was recorded at least ten times. Its antigen is unknown. Within one base of it there is no much larger clone, and no base qualities were kept.

The receptor comes from a male donor with early-stage non-small cell lung cancer. Here the chain combines TRBV4-1 and TRBJ2-3; the D gene remains uncertain. Here the sequenced sample was lung tumor tissue, taken at surgery. Here the CDR3 is given as CASSHPLTDTQYF. The DNA sequence is as follows: TGCGCCAGCAGCCATCCCTTGACAGATACGCAGTATTTT.